Presented here are 13 T cell receptor beta chains from one specimen sequenced in a study of regulatory T cells. Amplification used 52 TRBV primers and 13 TRBJ primers. Only in-frame clones appear in the TCRdb table, and some are missing; sequencing was by immunoSEQ multiplex PCR. The table has about 23,000 clones, more than 70% seen once. Findings of the study overall: Hydrophobic residues at CDR3 positions 6 and 7 were enriched in conventional CD4+ T cells of CD3G-deficient patients.

Which antigens these TCRs recognize remains unknown. Sequenced: conventional CD4+ T cells sorted from blood. Receptors originate from a child aged 10-17 years with CD3G deficiency.

The rearrangement joins TRBV5-1 to TRBJ1-1; D ambiguous. This CDR3 region has 17 residues. Germline loops: CDR1 SGHRS, CDR2 YFSETQ. Trimming took 0 bases from V and 0 from J, leaving 15 bases between them. The CDR3 DNA reads TGCGCCAGCAGCTTGGCAGCGGCAGGCGGTATGAACACTGAAGCTTTCTTT. Amino acid sequence: CASSLAAAGGMNTEAFF.

DNA of the CDR3: TGCGCCAGTAGGCCCCTCGGCCAGCATGGCTACACCTTC. Its translation is CASRPLGQHGYTF. The chain couples TRBV5-1 to TRBJ1-2; D not certain. CDR3 size: 13 residues. Trimming removed 8 bases at V and 6 bases at J, with 17 bases between. Germline values: CDR1 SGHRS, CDR2 YFSETQ.

This chain links TRBV28 with TRBJ1-2; no clear D gene. Germline values: CDR1 MDHEN, CDR2 SYDVKM. The CDR3 length is 12 residues. The germline V and J ends were trimmed by 4 bases and 4 bases, with 7 bases remaining between them. The CDR3 reads CASSSSFYGYTF. Written as DNA, the CDR3 is TGTGCCAGCAGTTCCAGTTTCTATGGCTACACCTTC.

The chain employs TRBV6-1 and TRBJ2-5; 10 positions agree with TRBD1. The J call may be wrong; the DNA end is better matched by TRBJ2-7. The CDR3 spans 19 residues. Germline V gene lookup returns CDR1 MNHNS and CDR2 SASEGT. The CDR3 sequence: CASSASPGQGSLYHREQYF. Written as DNA, the CDR3 is TGTGCCAGCAGTGCTTCACCGGGACAGGGGAGCCTATACCATCGCGAGCAGTACTTC.

This rearrangement joins TRBV6-1 to TRBJ2-6; tentatively, D is TRBD1 or TRBD2 (5 bases each). V was shortened by 2 bases and J by 0 bases, with 14 bases between the two germline ends. Per the germline V gene, CDR1 is MNHNS and CDR2 is SASEGT. The CDR3 runs to 18 residues. CDR3 loop: CASSELGVGVSGANVLTF. In DNA form, the CDR3 reads TGTGCCAGCAGTGAATTGGGTGTGGGGGTCTCTGGGGCCAACGTCCTGACTTTC.

J is TRBJ2-7 and V is TRBV6-6; D is uncertain. Germline V gene lookup returns CDR1 MNHNY and CDR2 SVGAGI (reference sequence). The V end was cut by 5 bases, the J end by 3 bases, with 11 bases between. The CDR3 loop spans 13 amino acids. The CDR3 DNA sequence: TGTGCCAGCAGTAAAGGACCGAGCTACGAGCAGTACTTC. This encodes CASSKGPSYEQYF.

Note on this clone: One junction end disagrees with the germline gene, perhaps due to a read error. V gene TRBV6-1 combines with J gene TRBJ1-3; D gene ambiguous. Germline V CDR1 and CDR2: MNHNS, SASEGT. This CDR3 spans 13 amino acids. CDR3 in amino acids: CASSKRTWASFFF. CDR3 DNA sequence: TGTGCCAGCAGTAAGAGGACCTGGGCGTCGTTTTTTTTT.

The rearrangement uses TRBV28 and TRBJ1-5, with no clear D. Trimming left V 6 bases short and J 3 bases short, with 12 bases between. Germline CDR1 and CDR2: MDHEN and SYDVKM. This CDR3 contains 14 residues. CDR3: CASSPPGYNQPQHF. The CDR3 DNA reads as TGTGCCAGCAGCCCCCCGGGGTACAATCAGCCCCAGCATTTT.

J is TRBJ2-3 and V is TRBV18; 12 nucleotides agree with TRBD2. The CDR3 spans 14 residues. Germline V gene sequence: CDR1 KGHSH, CDR2 LQKENI. V lost 3 bases to trimming and J lost 5 bases; unmatched junction nucleotides: 0. The CDR3 DNA reads as TGTGCCAGCTCACCGGGACTAGCGGGAGATACGCAGTATTTT. Translated, it gives CASSPGLAGDTQYF.

V gene TRBV28 combines with J gene TRBJ2-1; a weak D match, TRBD1 (6 bases). Looked up from germline, CDR1 is MDHEN and CDR2 is SYDVKM. Between the trimmed V and J ends, which lost 5 bases and 7 bases, there was a span of 15 bases. This CDR3 has 14 amino acids. This CDR3 is CASSTTRQVNEQFF. CDR3 nucleotides: TGTGCCAGCAGTACAACCAGACAGGTTAATGAGCAGTTCTTC.

The chain links TRBV6-1 to TRBJ2-7; 7 bases agree with TRBD1. The CDR3 is made up of 15 amino acids. CDR1 MNHNS and CDR2 SASEGT come from the germline V gene. Trimming removed 4 bases from V and 0 bases from J; junction bases left unmatched: 6. The CDR3 DNA follows: TGTGCCAGCAGTGCTCTGACAGGGAGCTCCTACGAGCAGTACTTC. Translating gives CASSALTGSSYEQYF.

The chain joins TRBV10-3 to TRBJ2-7, with 9 bases identical to TRBD1. This CDR3 has 14 residues. V lost 2 bases and J lost 3; bases outside the gene matches: 2. CDR1 and CDR2 from the germline V gene are ENHRY and SYGVKD. The DNA for the CDR3 is TGTGCCATCAGTGAGGGACAGGGGAACTACGAGCAGTACTTC. The encoded protein is CAISEGQGNYEQYF.

The chain combines TRBV28 with TRBJ1-2; D ambiguous. CDR3 length: 13 amino acids. The germline V and J ends were trimmed by 5 bases and 6 bases, with 13 bases remaining between them. Germline V gene lookup returns CDR1 MDHEN and CDR2 SYDVKM. The CDR3 nucleotides are TGTGCCAGCAGTAAACAGCTGTATGATGGCTACACCTTC. This codes for CASSKQLYDGYTF.